The subject of this entry is one T cell receptor (beta chain). The V gene lost 2 bases and the J gene lost 6 bases, with 14 bases spanning the gap. Germline values: CDR1 PRHDT, CDR2 FYEKMQ (reference sequence). This CDR3 is 15 amino acids long. The sample comes from a study of OX40 agonist ivuxolimab in advanced cancers. Patients with a history of autoimmune disease or on systemic immunosuppression were excluded. Sequenced by immunoSEQ multiplex PCR; TCRdb stores in-frame clones only, minus some. The sample gives some 84,000 clones, 80% to 95% of which show up once; over 8.5% is in the top ten. The gene calls are TRBV13 and TRBJ1-3; D may be TRBD1 (6 bases). The TCR comes from an adult with an advanced solid tumor such as melanoma, head and neck, liver or kidney cancer. Sequenced here: CD4+ or CD8+ T cells sorted from blood, sampled in a trial of the OX40 agonist ivuxolimab. The chain's CDR3 is CASSLTWTEENTIYF. For the CDR3, the DNA is TGTGCCAGCAGCTTAACCTGGACAGAGGAAAACACCATATATTTT.